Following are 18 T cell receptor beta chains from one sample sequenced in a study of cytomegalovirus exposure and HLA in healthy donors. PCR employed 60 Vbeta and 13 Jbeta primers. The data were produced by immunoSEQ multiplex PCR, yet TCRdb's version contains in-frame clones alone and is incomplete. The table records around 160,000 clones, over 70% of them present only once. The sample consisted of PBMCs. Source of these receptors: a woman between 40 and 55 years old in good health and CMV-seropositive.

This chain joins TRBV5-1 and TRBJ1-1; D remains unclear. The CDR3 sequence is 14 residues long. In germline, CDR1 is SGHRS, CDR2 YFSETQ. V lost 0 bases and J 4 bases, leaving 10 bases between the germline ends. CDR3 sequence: CASSLEGRGTEAFF. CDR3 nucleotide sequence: TGCGCCAGCAGCTTGGAGGGTCGGGGCACTGAAGCTTTCTTT.

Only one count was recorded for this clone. CDR3 residues: CASSPPGTYNSPLHF. Here the CDR3 DNA reads TGTGCCAGCAGCCCCCCGGGAACCTATAATTCACCCCTCCACTTT. The gene calls are TRBV5-6 and TRBJ1-6; D is unclear. In germline, CDR1 is SGHDT, CDR2 YYEEEE. The CDR3 runs 15 residues. The V end was cut by 4 bases, the J end by 2 bases, with 10 bases between. The whole variable domain, filled in from reference TRBV5-6 and TRBJ1-6, reads DAGVTQSPTHLIKTRGQQVTLRCSPKSGHDTVSWYQQALGQGPQFIFQYYEEEERQRGNFPDRFSGHQFPNYSSELNVNALLLGDSALYLCASSPPGTYNSPLHFGNGTRLTVT.

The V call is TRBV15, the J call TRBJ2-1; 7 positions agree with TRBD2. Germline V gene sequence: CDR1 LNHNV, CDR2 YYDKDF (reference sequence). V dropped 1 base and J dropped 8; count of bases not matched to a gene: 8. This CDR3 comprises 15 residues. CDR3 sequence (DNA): TGTGCCACCAGCAGAGCCCCGACTAGCATCGATGAGCAGTTCTTC. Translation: CATSRAPTSIDEQFF.

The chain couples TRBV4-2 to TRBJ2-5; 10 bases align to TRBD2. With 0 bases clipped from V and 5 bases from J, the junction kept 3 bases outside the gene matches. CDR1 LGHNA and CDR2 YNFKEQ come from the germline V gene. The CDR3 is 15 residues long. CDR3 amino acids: CASSQESGGGETQYF. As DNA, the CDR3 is TGTGCCAGCAGCCAAGAAAGCGGGGGGGGCGAGACCCAGTACTTC.

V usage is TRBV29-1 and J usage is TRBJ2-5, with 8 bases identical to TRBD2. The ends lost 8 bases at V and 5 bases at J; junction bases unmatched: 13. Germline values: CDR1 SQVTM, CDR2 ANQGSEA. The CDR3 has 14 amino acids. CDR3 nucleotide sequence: TGCAGCACTAAAGCGGGGGACCTCTCTGAGACCCAGTACTTC. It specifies CSTKAGDLSETQYF.

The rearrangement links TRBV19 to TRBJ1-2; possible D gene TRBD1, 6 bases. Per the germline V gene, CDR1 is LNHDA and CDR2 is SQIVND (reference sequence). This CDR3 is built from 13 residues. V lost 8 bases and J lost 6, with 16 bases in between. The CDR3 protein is CASGIQGGDGYTF. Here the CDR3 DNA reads TGTGCCAGTGGAATACAGGGTGGAGATGGCTACACCTTC.

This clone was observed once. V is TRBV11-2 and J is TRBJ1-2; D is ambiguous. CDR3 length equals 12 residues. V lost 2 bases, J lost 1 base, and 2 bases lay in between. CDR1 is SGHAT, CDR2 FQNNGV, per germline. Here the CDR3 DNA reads TGTGCCAGCAGCTTATATAACTATGGCTACACCTTC. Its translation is CASSLYNYGYTF.

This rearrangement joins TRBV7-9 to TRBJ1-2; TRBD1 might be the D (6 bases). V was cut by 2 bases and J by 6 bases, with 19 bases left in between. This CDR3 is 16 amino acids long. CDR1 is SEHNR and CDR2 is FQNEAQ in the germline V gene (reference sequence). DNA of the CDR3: TGTGCCAGCAGCTTAACTAGGGTGGGGGACAATAATGGCTACACCTTC. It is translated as CASSLTRVGDNNGYTF.

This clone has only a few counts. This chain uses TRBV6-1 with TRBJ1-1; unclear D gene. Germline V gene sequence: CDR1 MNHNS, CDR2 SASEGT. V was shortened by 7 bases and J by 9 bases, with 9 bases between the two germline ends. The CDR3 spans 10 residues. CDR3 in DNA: TGTGCCAGCACACTGGTTAAAGCTTTCTTT. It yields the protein CASTLVKAFF.

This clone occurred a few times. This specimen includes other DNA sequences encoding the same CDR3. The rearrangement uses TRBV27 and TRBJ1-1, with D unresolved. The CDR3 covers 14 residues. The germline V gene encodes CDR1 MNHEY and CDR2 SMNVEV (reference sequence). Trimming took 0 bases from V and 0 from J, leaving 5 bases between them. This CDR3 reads CASSLSALNTEAFF. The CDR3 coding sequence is TGTGCCAGCAGTTTATCGGCCCTGAACACTGAAGCTTTCTTT.

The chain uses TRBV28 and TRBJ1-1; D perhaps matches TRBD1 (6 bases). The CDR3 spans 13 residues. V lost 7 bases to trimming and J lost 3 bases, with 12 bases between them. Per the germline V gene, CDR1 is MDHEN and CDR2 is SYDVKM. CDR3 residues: CASIQQGDTEAFF. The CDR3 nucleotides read TGTGCCAGCATCCAACAGGGAGACACTGAAGCTTTCTTT. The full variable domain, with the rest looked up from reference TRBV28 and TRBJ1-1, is DVKVTQSSRYLVKRTGEKVFLECVQDMDHENMFWYRQDPGLGLRLIYFSYDVKMKEKGDIPEGYSVSREKKERFSLILESASTNQTSMYLCASIQQGDTEAFFGQGTRLTVV.

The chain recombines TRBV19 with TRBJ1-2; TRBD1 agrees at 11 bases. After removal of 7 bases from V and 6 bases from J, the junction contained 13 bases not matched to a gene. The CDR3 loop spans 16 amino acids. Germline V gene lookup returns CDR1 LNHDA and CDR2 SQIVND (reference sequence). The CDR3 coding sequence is TGTGCCAGTACCGCCCGGACAGGGGGCGGGAACCATGGCTACACCTTC. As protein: CASTARTGGGNHGYTF.

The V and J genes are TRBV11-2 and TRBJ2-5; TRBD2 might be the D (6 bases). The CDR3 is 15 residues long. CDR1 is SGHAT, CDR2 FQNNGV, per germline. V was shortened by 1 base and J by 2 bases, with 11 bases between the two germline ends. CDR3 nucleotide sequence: TGTGCCAGCAGCTTAGGTACGGGGGAGCAAGAGACCCAGTACTTC. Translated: CASSLGTGEQETQYF.

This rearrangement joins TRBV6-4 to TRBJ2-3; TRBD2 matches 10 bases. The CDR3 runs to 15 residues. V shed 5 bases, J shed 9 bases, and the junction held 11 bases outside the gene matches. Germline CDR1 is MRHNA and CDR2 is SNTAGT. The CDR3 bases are TGTGCCAGCAGTCCTAGCGGGGGCCTCATCGACACGCAGTATTTT. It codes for CASSPSGGLIDTQYF.

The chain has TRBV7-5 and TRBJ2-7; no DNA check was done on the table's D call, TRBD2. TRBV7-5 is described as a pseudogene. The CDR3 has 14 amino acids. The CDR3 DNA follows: TGTGCCTCCCGGGGGGAGCCCTTTTCCTACGAGCAGTACTTC. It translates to CASRGEPFSYEQYF.

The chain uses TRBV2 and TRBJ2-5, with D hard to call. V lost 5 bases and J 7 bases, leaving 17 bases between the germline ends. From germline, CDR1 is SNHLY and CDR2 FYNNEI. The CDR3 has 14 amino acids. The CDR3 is CASSPEASTRTQYF. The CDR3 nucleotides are TGTGCCAGCAGTCCTGAGGCGTCAACCCGGACCCAGTACTTC.

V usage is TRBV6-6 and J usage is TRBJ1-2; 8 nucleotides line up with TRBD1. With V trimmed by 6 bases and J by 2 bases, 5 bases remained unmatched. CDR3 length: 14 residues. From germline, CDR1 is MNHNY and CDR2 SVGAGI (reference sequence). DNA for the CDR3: TGTGCCAGCAGCAGGACAGGGCAGAACTATGGCTACACCTTC. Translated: CASSRTGQNYGYTF.

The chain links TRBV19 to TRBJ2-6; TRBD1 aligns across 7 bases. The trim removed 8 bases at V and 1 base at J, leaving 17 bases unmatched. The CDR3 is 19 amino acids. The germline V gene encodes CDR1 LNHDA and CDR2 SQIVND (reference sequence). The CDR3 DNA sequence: TGTGCCAGTTCCCGCTACTGGACAGGCGAAATTTCTGGGGCCAACGTCCTGACTTTC. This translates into CASSRYWTGEISGANVLTF.